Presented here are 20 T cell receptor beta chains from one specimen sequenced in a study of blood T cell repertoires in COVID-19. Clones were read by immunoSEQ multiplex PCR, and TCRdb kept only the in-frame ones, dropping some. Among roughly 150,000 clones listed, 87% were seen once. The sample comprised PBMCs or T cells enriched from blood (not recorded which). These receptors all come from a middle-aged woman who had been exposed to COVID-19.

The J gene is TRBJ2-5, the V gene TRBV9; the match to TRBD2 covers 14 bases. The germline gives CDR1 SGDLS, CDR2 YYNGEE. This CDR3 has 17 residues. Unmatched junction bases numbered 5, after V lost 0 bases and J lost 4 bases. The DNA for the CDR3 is TGTGCCAGCAGCGTAGGCGGGACTAGCGGGAGTGGAGAGACCCAGTACTTC. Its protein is CASSVGGTSGSGETQYF. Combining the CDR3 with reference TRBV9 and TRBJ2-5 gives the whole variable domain DSGVTQTPKHLITATGQRVTLRCSPRSGDLSVYWYQQSLDQGLQFLIQYYNGEERAKGNILERFSAQQFPDLHSELNLSSLELGDSALYFCASSVGGTSGSGETQYFGPGTRLLVL.

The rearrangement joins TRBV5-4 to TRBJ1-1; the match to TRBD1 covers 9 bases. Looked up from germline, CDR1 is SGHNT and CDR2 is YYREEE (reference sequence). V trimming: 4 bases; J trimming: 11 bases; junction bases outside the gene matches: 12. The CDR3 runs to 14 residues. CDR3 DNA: TGTGCCAGCAGCCCCCACCCGGACAGGGGTTGGGCTTTCTTT. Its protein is CASSPHPDRGWAFF.

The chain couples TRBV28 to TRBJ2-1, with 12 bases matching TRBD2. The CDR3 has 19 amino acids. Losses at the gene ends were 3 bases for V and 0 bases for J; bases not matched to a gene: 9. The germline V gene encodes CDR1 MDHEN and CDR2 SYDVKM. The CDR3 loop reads CASSFAWTSGTSSYNEQFF. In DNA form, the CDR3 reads TGTGCCAGCAGTTTCGCTTGGACTAGCGGGACCAGCTCCTACAATGAGCAGTTCTTC.

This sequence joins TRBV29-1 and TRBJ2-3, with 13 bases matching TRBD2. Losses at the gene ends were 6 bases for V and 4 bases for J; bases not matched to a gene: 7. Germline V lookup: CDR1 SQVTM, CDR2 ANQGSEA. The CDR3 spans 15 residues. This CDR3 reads CSVAGLAGVSDTQYF. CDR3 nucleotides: TGCAGCGTCGCCGGACTAGCGGGAGTATCAGATACGCAGTATTTT.

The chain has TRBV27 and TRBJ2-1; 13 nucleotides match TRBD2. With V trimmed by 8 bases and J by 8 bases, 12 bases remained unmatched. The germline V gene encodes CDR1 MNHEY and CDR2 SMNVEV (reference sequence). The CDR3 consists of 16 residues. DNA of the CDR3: TGTGCCAGCCTCCCCAGCGGGACTAGCGGGATGCATGAGCAGTTCTTC. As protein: CASLPSGTSGMHEQFF.

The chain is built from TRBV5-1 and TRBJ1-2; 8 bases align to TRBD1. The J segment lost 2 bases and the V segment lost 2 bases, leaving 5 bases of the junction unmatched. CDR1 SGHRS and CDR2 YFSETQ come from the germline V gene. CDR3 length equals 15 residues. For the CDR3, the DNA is TGCGCCAGCAGCTTAACGGACAGGGCCAACTATGGCTACACCTTC. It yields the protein CASSLTDRANYGYTF.

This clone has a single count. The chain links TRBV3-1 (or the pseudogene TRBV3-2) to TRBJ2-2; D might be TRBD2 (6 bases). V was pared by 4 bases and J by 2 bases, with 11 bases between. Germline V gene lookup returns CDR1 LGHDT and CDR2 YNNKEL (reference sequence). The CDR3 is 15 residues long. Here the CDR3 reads CASSLGLLNTGELFF. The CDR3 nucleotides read TGTGCCAGCAGCCTGGGACTTCTAAACACCGGGGAGCTGTTTTTT.

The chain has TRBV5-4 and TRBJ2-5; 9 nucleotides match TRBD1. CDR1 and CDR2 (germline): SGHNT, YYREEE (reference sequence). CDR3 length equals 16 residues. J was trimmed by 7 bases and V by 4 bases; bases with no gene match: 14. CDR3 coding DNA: TGTGCCAGCAGCATACGGACAGGGGTGATGAAAGGGACCCAGTACTTC. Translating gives CASSIRTGVMKGTQYF. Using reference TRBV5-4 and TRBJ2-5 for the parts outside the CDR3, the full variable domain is ETGVTQSPTHLIKTRGQQVTLRCSSQSGHNTVSWYQQALGQGPQFIFQYYREEENGRGNFPPRFSGLQFPNYSSELNVNALELDDSALYLCASSIRTGVMKGTQYFGPGTRLLVL.

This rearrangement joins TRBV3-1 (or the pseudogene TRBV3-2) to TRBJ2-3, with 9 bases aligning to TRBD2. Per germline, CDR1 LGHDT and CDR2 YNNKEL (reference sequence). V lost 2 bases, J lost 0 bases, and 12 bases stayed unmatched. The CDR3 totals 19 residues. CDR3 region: CASSQWASGMKTSTDTQYF. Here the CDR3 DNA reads TGTGCCAGCAGCCAATGGGCTAGCGGGATGAAAACTAGCACAGATACGCAGTATTTT.

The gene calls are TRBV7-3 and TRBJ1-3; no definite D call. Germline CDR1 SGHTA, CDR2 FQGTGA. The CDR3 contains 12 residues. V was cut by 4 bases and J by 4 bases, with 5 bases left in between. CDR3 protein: CASSYSGNTIYF. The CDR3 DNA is TGTGCCAGCAGCTATTCAGGAAACACCATATATTTT.

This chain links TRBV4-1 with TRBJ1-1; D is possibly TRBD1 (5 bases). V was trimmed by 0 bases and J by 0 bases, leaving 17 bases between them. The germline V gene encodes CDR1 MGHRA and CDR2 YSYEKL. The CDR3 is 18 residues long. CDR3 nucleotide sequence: TGCGCCAGCAGCCAAGATCGCCATTCGGGGGGTGTGAACACTGAAGCTTTCTTT. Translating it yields CASSQDRHSGGVNTEAFF.

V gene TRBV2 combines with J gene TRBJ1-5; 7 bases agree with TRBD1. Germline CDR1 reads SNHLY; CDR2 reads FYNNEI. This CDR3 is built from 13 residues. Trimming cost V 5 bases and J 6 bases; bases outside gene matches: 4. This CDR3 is CASSQQGIQPQHF. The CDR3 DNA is TGTGCCAGCAGTCAACAGGGGATTCAGCCCCAGCATTTT.

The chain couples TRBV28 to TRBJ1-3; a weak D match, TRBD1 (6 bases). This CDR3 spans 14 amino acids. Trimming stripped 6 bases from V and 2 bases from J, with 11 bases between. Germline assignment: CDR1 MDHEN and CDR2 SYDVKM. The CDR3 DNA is TGTGCCAGCAGGGGAGGGGGGCCTGGAAACACCATATATTTT. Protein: CASRGGGPGNTIYF.

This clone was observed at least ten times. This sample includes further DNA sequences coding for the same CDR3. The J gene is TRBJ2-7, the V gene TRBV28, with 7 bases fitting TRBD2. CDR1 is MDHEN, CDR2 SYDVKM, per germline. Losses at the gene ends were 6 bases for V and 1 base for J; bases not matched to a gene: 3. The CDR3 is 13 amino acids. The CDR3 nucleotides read TGTGCCAGCAGCGGGGGGTCTTCCTACGAGCAGTACTTC. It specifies CASSGGSSYEQYF.

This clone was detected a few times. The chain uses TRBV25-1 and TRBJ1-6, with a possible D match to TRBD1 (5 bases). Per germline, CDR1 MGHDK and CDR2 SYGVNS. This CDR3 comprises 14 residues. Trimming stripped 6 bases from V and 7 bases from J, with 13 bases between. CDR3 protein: CASSSSQANSPLHF. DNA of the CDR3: TGTGCCAGCAGCTCGTCACAGGCAAATTCACCCCTCCACTTT.

CDR3 nucleotide sequence: TGTGCCAGCAGTGCACAGGGGTCGGGTCAGCCCCAGCATTTT. This sequence encodes CASSAQGSGQPQHF. The rearrangement links TRBV6-1 to TRBJ1-5; 7 bases align to TRBD1. There are 14 residues in the CDR3. The V gene's germline CDR1 is MNHNS and CDR2 SASEGT. After removal of 4 bases from V and 6 bases from J, the junction contained 6 bases not matched to a gene.

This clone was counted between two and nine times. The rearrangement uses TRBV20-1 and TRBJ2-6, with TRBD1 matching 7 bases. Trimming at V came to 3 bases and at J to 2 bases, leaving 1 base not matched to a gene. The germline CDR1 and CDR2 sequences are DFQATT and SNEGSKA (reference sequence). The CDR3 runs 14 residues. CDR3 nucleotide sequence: TGCAGTGCTAGTCAGGGGGCTGGGGCCAACGTCCTGACTTTC. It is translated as CSASQGAGANVLTF.

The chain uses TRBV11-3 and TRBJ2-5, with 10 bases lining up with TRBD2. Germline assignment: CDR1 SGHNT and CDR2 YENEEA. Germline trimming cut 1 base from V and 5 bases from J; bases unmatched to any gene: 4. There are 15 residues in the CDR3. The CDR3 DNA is TGTGCCAGCAGCTTAGGACTAGCGGGTTACGAGACCCAGTACTTC. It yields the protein CASSLGLAGYETQYF.

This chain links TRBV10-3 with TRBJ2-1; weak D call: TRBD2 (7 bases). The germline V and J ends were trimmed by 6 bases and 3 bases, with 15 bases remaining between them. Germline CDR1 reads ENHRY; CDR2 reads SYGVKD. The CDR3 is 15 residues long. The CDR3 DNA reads TGTGCCATCAGGGGGGCCGCGGGGGACTACAATGAGCAGTTCTTC. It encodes CAIRGAAGDYNEQFF.

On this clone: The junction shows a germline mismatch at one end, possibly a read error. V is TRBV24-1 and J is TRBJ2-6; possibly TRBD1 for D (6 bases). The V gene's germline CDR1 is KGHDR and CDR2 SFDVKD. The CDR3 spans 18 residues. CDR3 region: CATSVLDSSHSGANVLTF. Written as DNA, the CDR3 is TGTGCCACCAGTGTTTTGGACAGCAGCCACTCTGGGGCCAACGTCCTGACTTTC.